This TCR beta chain was identified in a study of metastatic and nonmetastatic thyroid tumors. Study in general: Comparison of repertoires was carried out across blood and tumor or nodule tissue from malignant and benign thyroid patients.

Whole-study findings and limits: Relative to benign nodules, malignant thyroid tumors were reportedly characterized by significantly elevated TCR beta diversity in blood and tumor.

In the authors' workflow: The authors used CDR3 differences across clinicopathological groups to build a distant-metastasis classifier for papillary thyroid cancer. Using MiXCR, TCRdb re-called clones from the PCR reads. These V and J calls rely on TCRdb rather than the paper's analysis. The sample holds roughly 34,000 clones; 35% to 45% are singletons and the top ten take 20% to 25%. Thyroid surgery took place with no prior treatment in any patient. For this clone: Its target is unknown.

Germline-derived CDR1 and CDR2 are LNHDA and SQIVND (reference sequence). The CDR3 contains 15 residues. Between the trimmed V and J ends, which lost 3 bases and 6 bases, there was a span of 12 bases. Sequenced: tumor tissue. The TCR comes from a female donor with papillary thyroid cancer or a benign thyroid nodule (not recorded which). Some clones in this sample may be carry-over from other donors' samples. V is TRBV19 and J is TRBJ1-6, with D hard to call. CDR3 in amino acids: CASSITPVANSPLHF. The CDR3 coding sequence is TGTGCCAGTAGTATTACGCCGGTTGCTAATTCACCCCTCCACTTT.